The 11 T cell receptor beta chains presented below share a single source sample, sequenced in a study of CD8+ T cells in alopecia areata. RNA extraction was followed by reverse transcription into cDNA, which acted as the sequencing template. Using immunoSEQ multiplex PCR, the repertoire was profiled, and TCRdb retains in-frame clones only, with some absent. The sample has about 160,000 clones, 60% to 75% seen once. Noted treatment: oral pan-JAK inhibitor, 5-10 mg twice daily. Specimen: CD4+ T cells sorted from blood, collected at week 24, from a patient treated with tofacitinib. The receptor set was obtained from a human donor with alopecia areata.

The sample holds a few counts of this clone. A far larger clone is one base from this, pointing to a likely read error. This sample also contains other DNA sequences that code for the same CDR3. V usage is TRBV4-1 and J usage is TRBJ1-5, with D possibly being TRBD1 (5 bases). V was cut by 2 bases and J by 5 bases, with 13 bases left in between. The CDR3 contains 15 residues. The V gene's germline CDR1 is MGHRA and CDR2 YSYEKL. The CDR3 region is CASSQRQGDDQPQHF. The CDR3 nucleotides read TGCGCCAGCAGCCAACGGCAGGGAGACGATCAGCCCCAGCATTTT.

The genes are TRBV4-2 and TRBJ1-1; D is possibly TRBD1 (5 bases). Germline values: CDR1 LGHNA, CDR2 YNFKEQ. There are 15 residues in the CDR3. Trimming cost V 0 bases and J 3 bases, with 11 bases left between them. This CDR3 is CASSQDGGRDTEAFF. CDR3 sequence (DNA): TGTGCCAGCAGCCAAGACGGGGGGAGGGACACTGAAGCTTTCTTT.

The chain employs TRBV6-1 and TRBJ2-1; the D gene is possibly TRBD1 (5 bases). Per the germline V gene, CDR1 is MNHNS and CDR2 is SASEGT. Trimming shortened V by 8 bases and J by 2 bases, and 13 bases separated the two germline ends. The CDR3 loop spans 14 amino acids. The CDR3 protein is CASRWGRAYNEQFF. CDR3 nucleotides: TGTGCCAGCCGATGGGGCAGGGCCTACAATGAGCAGTTCTTC.

This clone is a singleton in its sample. The chain couples TRBV4-2 to TRBJ2-5; 10 bases map to TRBD2. This CDR3 has 16 amino acids. Germline V CDR1 and CDR2: LGHNA, YNFKEQ. Trimming took 0 bases from V and 5 from J; bases not matched to a gene: 6. The CDR3 protein is CASSQDVLAGVETQYF. In DNA, the CDR3 is TGTGCCAGCAGCCAAGATGTTCTAGCGGGGGTGGAGACCCAGTACTTC.

The chain is built from TRBV11-2 and TRBJ1-1, with D perhaps matching TRBD1 (6 bases). The CDR3 totals 15 residues. Germline V gene lookup returns CDR1 SGHAT and CDR2 FQNNGV. V lost 3 bases to trimming and J lost 1 base, with 12 bases between them. The CDR3 loop reads CASSFRGARNTEAFF. DNA for the CDR3: TGTGCCAGCAGCTTTCGGGGGGCTAGGAACACTGAAGCTTTCTTT.

The chain couples TRBV10-3 to TRBJ2-3; D call uncertain. The CDR3 loop spans 11 amino acids. V was shortened by 8 bases and J by 0 bases, with 3 bases between the two germline ends. Germline assignment: CDR1 ENHRY and CDR2 SYGVKD. DNA of the CDR3: TGTGCCATCCGGAGCACAGATACGCAGTATTTT. Translated: CAIRSTDTQYF.

The CDR3 DNA sequence: TGTGCCAGCAGGACGGAGCGGGGTGGTGAGACCCAGTACTTC. It translates to CASRTERGGETQYF. The V gene is TRBV5-4, the J gene TRBJ2-5, with 7 bases lining up with TRBD2. CDR1 is SGHNT and CDR2 is YYREEE in the germline V gene (reference sequence). J was trimmed by 5 bases and V by 5 bases; bases with no gene match: 9. The length of the CDR3 is 14 residues.

The gene calls are TRBV30 and TRBJ2-5, with 7 bases lining up with TRBD1. Trimming cost V 0 bases and J 3 bases; bases outside gene matches: 7. The CDR3 length is 15 residues. CDR1 is GTSNPN and CDR2 is SVGIG in the germline V gene (reference sequence). CDR3 in amino acids: CAWSVPGTAKETQYF. CDR3 nucleotides: TGTGCCTGGAGTGTCCCCGGGACAGCTAAAGAGACCCAGTACTTC.

A few counts support this clone. The chain is built from TRBV7-9 and TRBJ2-5; 7 bases align to TRBD1. The trim removed 5 bases at V and 3 bases at J, leaving 9 bases unmatched. The CDR3 has 15 amino acids. The germline V gene has CDR1 SEHNR and CDR2 FQNEAQ (reference sequence). CDR3 sequence reads: CASSASGTAKETQYF. The CDR3 coding sequence is TGTGCCAGCAGCGCTTCCGGGACAGCCAAAGAGACCCAGTACTTC.

The chain's CDR3 is CASSQEVARRANTIYF. In DNA, the CDR3 is TGTGCCAGCAGCCAAGAAGTAGCCAGGCGAGCAAACACCATATATTTT. The chain employs TRBV4-2 and TRBJ1-3; D remains ambiguous. Trimming took 0 bases from V and 6 from J, leaving 15 bases between them. The CDR3 sequence is 16 residues long. CDR1 is LGHNA, CDR2 YNFKEQ, per germline.

V and J are TRBV30 and TRBJ2-1; either TRBD1 or TRBD2 may supply D (6 bases each). The V end lost 3 bases, the J end lost 9 bases, and 18 bases lay between the germline ends. The CDR3 contains 14 residues. Germline values: CDR1 GTSNPN, CDR2 SVGIG (reference sequence). This CDR3 reads CAWRPGAGLGEQFF. The CDR3 coding sequence is TGTGCCTGGAGACCGGGGGCCGGGTTGGGTGAGCAGTTCTTC. Full variable domain (missing parts from reference TRBV30 and TRBJ2-1): SQTIHQWPATLVQPVGSPLSLECTVEGTSNPNLYWYRQAAGRGLQLLFYSVGIGQISSEVPQNLSASRPQDRQFILSSKKLLLSDSGFYLCAWRPGAGLGEQFFGPGTRLTVL.